Here is one T cell receptor beta chain with its context. The data stem from a study of blood T cell repertoires in COVID-19. Study-level background: The samples span acute and convalescent COVID-19 from the United States, Italy and Spain. Sample material is recorded as cDNA or gDNA derived from T cells, B-cell-depleted T cells, or PBMCs.

Per the original methods: Reference gene primer amplification in the assay estimated nucleated cell counts. Only in-frame clones appear in the TCRdb table, and some are missing; sequencing was by immunoSEQ multiplex PCR. D and trimming come from the DNA, and the V and J calls and clone size come from that table. The table has some 150,000 clones, approximately 90% seen once. With 5 bases removed from V and 0 bases from J, the gap between germline ends came to 9 bases. Germline V gene lookup returns CDR1 SGHTA and CDR2 FQGNSA. This CDR3 is built from 14 residues. This sequence originates from a woman in her seventies with acute or convalescent COVID-19. This chain links TRBV7-2 with TRBJ2-3; D uncertain. Sequencing was performed on peripheral blood. The CDR3 DNA reads TGTGCCAGCAGCCGGCCGGGTAGCACAGATACGCAGTATTTT. This translates into CASSRPGSTDTQYF.